This T cell receptor beta chain derives from a study of blood T cell repertoires in COVID-19. Profiled with immunoSEQ multiplex PCR; TCRdb holds only in-frame clones, not every one. The sample contains 250,000 to 400,000 clones, about nine tenths of which appear only once. V was shortened by 6 bases and J by 0 bases, with 11 bases between the two germline ends. Germline CDR1 SNHLY, CDR2 FYNNEI. The CDR3 runs to 14 residues. The V and J genes are TRBV2 and TRBJ1-1; D unclear. Sequenced input: peripheral blood. This TCR came from a man aged 50 to 60 with active or convalescent COVID-19. The CDR3 DNA is TGTGCCAGCAGGGCTTACAGCATGAACACTGAAGCTTTCTTT. This sequence encodes CASRAYSMNTEAFF.